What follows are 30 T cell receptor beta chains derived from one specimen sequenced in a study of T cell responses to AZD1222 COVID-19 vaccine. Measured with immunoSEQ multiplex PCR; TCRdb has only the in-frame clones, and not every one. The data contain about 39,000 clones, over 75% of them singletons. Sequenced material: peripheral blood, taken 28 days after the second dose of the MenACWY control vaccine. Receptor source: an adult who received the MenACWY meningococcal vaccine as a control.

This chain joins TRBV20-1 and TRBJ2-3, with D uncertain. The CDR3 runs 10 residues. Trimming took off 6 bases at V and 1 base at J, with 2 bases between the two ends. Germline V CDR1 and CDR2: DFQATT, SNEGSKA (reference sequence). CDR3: CSAGTDTQYF. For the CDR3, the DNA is TGCAGTGCGGGCACAGATACGCAGTATTTT.

CDR3 loop: CAWSVDSRRAFF. The CDR3 DNA reads as TGTGCCTGGAGTGTAGACTCTCGAAGGGCTTTCTTT. V and J are TRBV30 and TRBJ1-1, with unresolved D. CDR3 length: 12 amino acids. V lost 0 bases and J 11 bases, leaving 13 bases between the germline ends. The V gene's germline CDR1 is GTSNPN and CDR2 SVGIG (reference sequence).

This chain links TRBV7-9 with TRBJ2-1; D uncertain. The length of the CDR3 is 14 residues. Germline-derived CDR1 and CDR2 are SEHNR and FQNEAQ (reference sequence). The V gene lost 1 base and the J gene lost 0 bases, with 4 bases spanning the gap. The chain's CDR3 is CASSLESSYNEQFF. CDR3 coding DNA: TGTGCCAGCAGCTTAGAGAGCTCCTACAATGAGCAGTTCTTC.

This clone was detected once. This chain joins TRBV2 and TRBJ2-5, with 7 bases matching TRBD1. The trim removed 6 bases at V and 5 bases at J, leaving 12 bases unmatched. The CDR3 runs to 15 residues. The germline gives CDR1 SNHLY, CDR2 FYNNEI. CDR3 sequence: CASRPNDRAGETQYF. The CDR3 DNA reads TGTGCCAGCAGACCAAACGACAGGGCCGGGGAGACCCAGTACTTC. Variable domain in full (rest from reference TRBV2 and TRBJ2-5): EPEVTQTPSHQVTQMGQEVILRCVPISNHLYFYWYRQILGQKVEFLVSFYNNEISEKSEIFDDQFSVERPDGSNFTLKIRSTKLEDSAMYFCASRPNDRAGETQYFGPGTRLLVL.

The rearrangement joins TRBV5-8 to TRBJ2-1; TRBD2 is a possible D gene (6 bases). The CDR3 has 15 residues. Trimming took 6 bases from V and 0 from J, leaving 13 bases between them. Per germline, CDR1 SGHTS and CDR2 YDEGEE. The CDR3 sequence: CASIKGRSSYNEQFF. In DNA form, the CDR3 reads TGTGCCAGCATTAAGGGGAGGAGCTCCTACAATGAGCAGTTCTTC.

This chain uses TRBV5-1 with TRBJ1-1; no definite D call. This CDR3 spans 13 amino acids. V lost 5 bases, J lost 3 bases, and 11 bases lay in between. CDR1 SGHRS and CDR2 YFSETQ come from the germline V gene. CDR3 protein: CASSRGRDTEAFF. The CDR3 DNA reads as TGCGCCAGCAGTCGAGGGCGGGACACTGAAGCTTTCTTT.

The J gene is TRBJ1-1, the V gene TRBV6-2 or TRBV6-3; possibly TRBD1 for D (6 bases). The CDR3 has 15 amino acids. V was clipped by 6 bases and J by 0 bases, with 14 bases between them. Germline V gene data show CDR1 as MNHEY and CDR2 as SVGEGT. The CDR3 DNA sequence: TGTGCCAGCAGCACCACGGGGGCGATGAACACTGAAGCTTTCTTT. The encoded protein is CASSTTGAMNTEAFF.

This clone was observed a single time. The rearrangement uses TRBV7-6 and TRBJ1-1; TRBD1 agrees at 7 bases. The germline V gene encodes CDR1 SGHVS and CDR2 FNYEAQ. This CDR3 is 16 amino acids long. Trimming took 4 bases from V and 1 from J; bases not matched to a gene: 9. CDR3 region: CASSSSRTGSNTEAFF. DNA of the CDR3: TGTGCCAGCAGCTCTTCTCGGACAGGTTCGAACACTGAAGCTTTCTTT.

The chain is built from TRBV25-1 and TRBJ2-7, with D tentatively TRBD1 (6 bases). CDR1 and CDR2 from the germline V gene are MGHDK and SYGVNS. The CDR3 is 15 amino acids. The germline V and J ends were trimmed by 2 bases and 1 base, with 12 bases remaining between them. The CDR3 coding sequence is TGTGCCAGCAGTGAAGGGAACAGGGTGTCCTACGAGCAGTACTTC. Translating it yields CASSEGNRVSYEQYF.

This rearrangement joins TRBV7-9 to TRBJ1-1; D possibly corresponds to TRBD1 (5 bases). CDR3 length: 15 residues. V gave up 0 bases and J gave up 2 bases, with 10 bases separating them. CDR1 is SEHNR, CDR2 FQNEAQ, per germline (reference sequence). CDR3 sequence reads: CASSLAWGSNTEAFF. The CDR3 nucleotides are TGTGCCAGCAGCTTAGCCTGGGGGAGTAACACTGAAGCTTTCTTT.

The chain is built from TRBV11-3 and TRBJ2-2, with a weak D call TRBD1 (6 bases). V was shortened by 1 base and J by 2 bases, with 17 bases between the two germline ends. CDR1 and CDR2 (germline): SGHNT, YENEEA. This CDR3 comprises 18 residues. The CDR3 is CASSLGRWQGQNTGELFF. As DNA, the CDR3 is TGTGCCAGCAGCTTAGGAAGGTGGCAGGGGCAAAACACCGGGGAGCTGTTTTTT.

Here the CDR3 DNA reads TGTGCCAGTAGTATTGGGAGACGCAGAGGGTATGGCTACACCTTC. This codes for CASSIGRRRGYGYTF. The gene calls are TRBV19 and TRBJ1-2; D uncertain. Trimming pared 3 bases from V and 5 bases from J, leaving 16 bases between. The CDR3 spans 15 residues. Germline-derived CDR1 and CDR2 are LNHDA and SQIVND (reference sequence). Combining the CDR3 with reference TRBV19 and TRBJ1-2 gives the whole variable domain DGGITQSPKYLFRKEGQNVTLSCEQNLNHDAMYWYRQDPGQGLRLIYYSQIVNDFQKGDIAEGYSVSREKKESFPLTVTSAQKNPTAFYLCASSIGRRRGYGYTFGSGTRLTVV.

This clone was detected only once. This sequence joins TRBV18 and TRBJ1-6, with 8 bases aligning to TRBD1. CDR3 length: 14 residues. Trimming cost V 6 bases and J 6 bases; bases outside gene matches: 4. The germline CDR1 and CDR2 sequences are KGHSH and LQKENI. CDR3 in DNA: TGTGCCAGCTCTCGGGACAGGTTTAATTCACCCCTCCACTTT. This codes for CASSRDRFNSPLHF.

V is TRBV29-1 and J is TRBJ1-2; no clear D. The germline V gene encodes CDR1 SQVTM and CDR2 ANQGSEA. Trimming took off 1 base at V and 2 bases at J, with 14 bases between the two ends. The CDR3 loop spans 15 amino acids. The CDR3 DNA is TGCAGCGTTGAAGGGGAGGGAGCACCCAACTATGGCTACACCTTC. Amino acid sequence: CSVEGEGAPNYGYTF.

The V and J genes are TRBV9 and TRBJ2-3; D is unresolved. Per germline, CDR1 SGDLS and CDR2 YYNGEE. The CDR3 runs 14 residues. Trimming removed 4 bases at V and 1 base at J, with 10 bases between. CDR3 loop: CASSTGGGTDTQYF. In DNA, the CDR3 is TGTGCCAGCAGCACCGGCGGTGGCACAGATACGCAGTATTTT.

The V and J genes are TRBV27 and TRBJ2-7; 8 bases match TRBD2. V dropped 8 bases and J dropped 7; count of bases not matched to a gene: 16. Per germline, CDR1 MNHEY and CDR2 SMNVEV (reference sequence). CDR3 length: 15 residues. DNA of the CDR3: TGTGCCAGCTCCCTCACGGCGGGAGGAGATAGAGAGCAGTACTTC. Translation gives CASSLTAGGDREQYF.

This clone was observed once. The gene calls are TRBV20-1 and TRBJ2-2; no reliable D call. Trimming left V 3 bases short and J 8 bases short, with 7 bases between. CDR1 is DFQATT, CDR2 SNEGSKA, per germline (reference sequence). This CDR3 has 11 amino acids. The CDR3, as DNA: TGCAGTGCTAGGAAGCCGGGGGAGCTGTTTTTT. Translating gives CSARKPGELFF.

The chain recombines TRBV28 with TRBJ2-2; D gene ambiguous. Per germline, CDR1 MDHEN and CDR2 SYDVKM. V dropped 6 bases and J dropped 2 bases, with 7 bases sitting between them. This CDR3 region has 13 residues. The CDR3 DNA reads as TGTGCCAGCAGCTCTACCAACACCGGGGAGCTGTTTTTT. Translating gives CASSSTNTGELFF.

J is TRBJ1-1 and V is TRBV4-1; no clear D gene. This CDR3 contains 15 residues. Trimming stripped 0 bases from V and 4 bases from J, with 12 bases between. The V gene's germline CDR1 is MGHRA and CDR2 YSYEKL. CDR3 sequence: CASSQEAALSTEAFF. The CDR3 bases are TGCGCCAGCAGCCAAGAGGCGGCCCTAAGCACTGAAGCTTTCTTT.

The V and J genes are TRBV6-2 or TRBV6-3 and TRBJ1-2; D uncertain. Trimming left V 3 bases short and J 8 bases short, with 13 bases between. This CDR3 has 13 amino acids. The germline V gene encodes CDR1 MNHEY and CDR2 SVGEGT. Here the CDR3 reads CASSYVAGGGYTF. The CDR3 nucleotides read TGTGCCAGCAGTTATGTGGCAGGTGGGGGCTACACCTTC.

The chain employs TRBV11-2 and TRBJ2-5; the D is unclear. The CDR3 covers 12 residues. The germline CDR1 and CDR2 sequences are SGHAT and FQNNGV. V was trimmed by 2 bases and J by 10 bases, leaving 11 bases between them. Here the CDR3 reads CASSLPDLGQYF. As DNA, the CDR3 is TGTGCCAGCAGCTTACCTGACCTCGGCCAGTACTTC. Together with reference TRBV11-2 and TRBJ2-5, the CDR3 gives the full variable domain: EAGVAQSPRYKIIEKRQSVAFWCNPISGHATLYWYQQILGQGPKLLIQFQNNGVVDDSQLPKDRFSAERLKGVDSTLKIQPAKLEDSAVYLCASSLPDLGQYFGPGTRLLVL.

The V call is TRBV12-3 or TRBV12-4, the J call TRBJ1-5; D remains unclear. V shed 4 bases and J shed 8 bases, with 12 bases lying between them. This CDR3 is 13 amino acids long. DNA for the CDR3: TGTGCCAGCAGTTCCCGGACCAAAGAGCCCCAGCATTTT. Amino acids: CASSSRTKEPQHF.

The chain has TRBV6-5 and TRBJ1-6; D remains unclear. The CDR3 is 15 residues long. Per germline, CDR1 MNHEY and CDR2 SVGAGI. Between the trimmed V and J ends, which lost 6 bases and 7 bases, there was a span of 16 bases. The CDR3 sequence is CASSLGLANNSPLHF. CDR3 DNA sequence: TGTGCCAGCAGCCTCGGACTGGCAAACAATTCACCCCTCCACTTT.

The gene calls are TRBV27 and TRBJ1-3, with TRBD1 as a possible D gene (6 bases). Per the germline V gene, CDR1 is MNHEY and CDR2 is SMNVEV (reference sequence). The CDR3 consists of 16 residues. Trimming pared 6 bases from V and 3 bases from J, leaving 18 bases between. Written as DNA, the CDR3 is TGTGCCAGCAGGGACCTAAGGGGGGTGGGTGGAAACACCATATATTTT. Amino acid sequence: CASRDLRGVGGNTIYF.

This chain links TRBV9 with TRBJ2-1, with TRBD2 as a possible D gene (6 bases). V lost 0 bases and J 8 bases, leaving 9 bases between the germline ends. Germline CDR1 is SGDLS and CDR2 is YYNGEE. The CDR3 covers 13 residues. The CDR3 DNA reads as TGTGCCAGCAGCGTAGGGACTAAGCATGAGCAGTTCTTC. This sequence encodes CASSVGTKHEQFF.

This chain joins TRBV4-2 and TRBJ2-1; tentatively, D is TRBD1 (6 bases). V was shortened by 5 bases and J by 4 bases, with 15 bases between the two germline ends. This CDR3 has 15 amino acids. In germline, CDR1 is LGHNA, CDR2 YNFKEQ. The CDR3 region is CASSTSGTKYNEQFF. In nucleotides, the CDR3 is TGTGCCAGCAGCACATCCGGGACAAAATACAATGAGCAGTTCTTC.

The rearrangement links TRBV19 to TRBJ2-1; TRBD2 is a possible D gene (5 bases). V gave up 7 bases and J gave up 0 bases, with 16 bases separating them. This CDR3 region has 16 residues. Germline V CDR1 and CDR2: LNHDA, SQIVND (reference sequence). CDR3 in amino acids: CASTRGLLSSYNEQFF. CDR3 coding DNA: TGTGCCAGTACCCGAGGACTCCTGAGCTCCTACAATGAGCAGTTCTTC.

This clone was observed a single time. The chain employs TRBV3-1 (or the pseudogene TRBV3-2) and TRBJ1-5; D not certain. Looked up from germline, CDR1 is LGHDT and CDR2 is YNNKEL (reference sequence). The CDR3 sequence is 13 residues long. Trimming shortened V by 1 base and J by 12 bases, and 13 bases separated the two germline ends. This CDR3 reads CASSQGGGQVQHF. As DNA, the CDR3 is TGTGCCAGCAGCCAAGGGGGAGGCCAGGTCCAGCATTTT.

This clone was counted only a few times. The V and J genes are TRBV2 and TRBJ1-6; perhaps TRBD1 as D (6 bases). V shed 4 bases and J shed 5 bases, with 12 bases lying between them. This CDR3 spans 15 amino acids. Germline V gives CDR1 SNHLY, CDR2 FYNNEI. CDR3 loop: CASSGRGRNNSPLHF. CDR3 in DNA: TGTGCCAGCAGTGGCAGGGGACGTAATAATTCACCCCTCCACTTT.

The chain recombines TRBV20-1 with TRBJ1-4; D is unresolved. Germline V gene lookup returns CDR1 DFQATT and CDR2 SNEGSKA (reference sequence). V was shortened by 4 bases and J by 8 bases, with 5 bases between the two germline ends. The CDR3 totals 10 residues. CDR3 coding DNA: TGCAGTGCTATGGAGGAAAAACTGTTTTTT. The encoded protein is CSAMEEKLFF.